The rows below give T cell receptor beta chains drawn from one sample of a study of CD8 T cells in Susac syndrome. One entry per CDR3 protein results from TCRdb running MiXCR on the immunoSEQ multiplex PCR reads. The sample has about 71,000 distinct CDR3 sequences; 96% are singletons. The sequenced sample was CD4+ T cells from PBMCs. These receptors came from a human donor with multiple sclerosis. The CDR3 runs from the conserved cysteine through the conserved F or W. A D gene is named only where the DNA matches it firmly. Clone size is given for some rows only: seen once, a few or many times, or a class if the clone is expanded.

clone_size | d_call | j_call | v_call | cdr3_aa | cdr3_nt
NA | NA | TRBJ2-2 | TRBV5-4 | CASSFDRNTGELFF | TGTGCCAGCAGCTTTGACAGGAACACCGGGGAGCTGTTTTTT
NA | NA | TRBJ1-2 | TRBV7-2 | CASSLGGRDYGYTF | TGTGCCAGCAGCTTAGGGGGTAGAGACTATGGCTACACCTTC
NA | TRBD2 | TRBJ2-1 | TRBV6-6 | CASSPPGLAGSNEQFF | TGTGCCAGCAGTCCTCCCGGACTAGCGGGTTCCAATGAGCAGTTCTTC
NA | TRBD2 | TRBJ2-1 | TRBV12-3/TRBV12-4 | CASSLTGGNNEQFF | TGTGCCAGCAGTTTGACGGGGGGAAACAATGAGCAGTTCTTC
NA | TRBD1 | TRBJ1-2 | TRBV28 | CASSVYRGRGYGYTF | TGTGCCAGCAGTGTATACAGGGGGCGCGGCTATGGCTACACCTTC
NA | TRBD2 | TRBJ2-7 | TRBV3-1 | CASSPWGGPYEQYF | TGTGCCAGCAGCCCGTGGGGGGGACCCTACGAGCAGTACTTC
NA | NA | TRBJ2-6 | TRBV19 | CASSIFGGSGANVLTF | TGTGCCAGTAGTATATTCGGGGGCTCTGGGGCCAACGTCCTGACTTTC
NA | NA | TRBJ2-1 | TRBV14 | CASSRSGFEQFF | TGTGCCAGCAGCCGATCAGGGTTTGAGCAGTTCTTC
NA | TRBD2 | TRBJ2-1 | TRBV24-1 | CATSARAGGQNEQFF | TGTGCCACCAGTGCACGAGCGGGGGGCCAAAATGAGCAGTTCTTC
NA | NA | TRBJ2-7 | TRBV5-5 | CASSLGEYEQYF | TGTGCCAGCAGCTTGGGGGAATACGAGCAGTACTTC
NA | TRBD2 | TRBJ2-6 | TRBV6-1 | CASSRTGGGAFNVLTF | TGTGCCAGCAGCCGTACGGGAGGGGGGGCCTTCAACGTCCTGACTTTC
NA | NA | TRBJ2-1 | TRBV7-9 | CASSLPPANNEQFF | TGTGCCAGCAGCTTACCCCCGGCGAACAATGAGCAGTTCTTC
NA | NA | TRBJ1-2 | TRBV29-1 | CSVAGTPYGYTF | TGCAGCGTAGCTGGGACCCCTTATGGCTACACCTTC
NA | NA | TRBJ2-7 | TRBV7-9 | CASSLEGYYEQYF | TGTGCCAGCAGCTTAGAGGGGTACTACGAGCAGTACTTC
NA | NA | TRBJ2-3 | TRBV3-1 | CASSPGDGVTDTQYF | TGTGCCAGCAGCCCGGGGGACGGGGTGACAGATACGCAGTATTTT
once | NA | TRBJ1-4 | TRBV6-1 | CASSTYQGRTTNEKLFF | TGTGCCAGCAGTACATATCAGGGGCGGACAACTAATGAAAAACTGTTTTTT
NA | TRBD2 | TRBJ2-7 | TRBV3-1 | CASSHIREAAYEQYF | TGTGCCAGCAGCCATATCCGGGAGGCCGCCTACGAGCAGTACTTC
NA | NA | TRBJ2-7 | TRBV5-6 | CASSFKGEFF | TGTGCCAGCAGCTTCAAGGGAGAGTTCTTC
once | NA | TRBJ2-7 | TRBV2 | CASGRVGGASEQYF | TGTGCCAGCGGACGCGTGGGGGGCGCGTCCGAGCAGTACTTC
few | NA | TRBJ2-6 | TRBV30 | CAWRVSGANVLTF | TGTGCCTGGAGGGTCTCTGGGGCCAACGTCCTGACTTTC
NA | NA | TRBJ2-5 | TRBV7-9 | CASSLLNRAETQYF | TGTGCCAGCAGCTTATTGAACAGGGCAGAGACCCAGTACTTC
once | NA | TRBJ1-5 | TRBV4-3 | CASSQSMNQPQHF | TGCGCCAGCAGCCAGTCGATGAATCAGCCCCAGCATTTT
NA | TRBD1 | TRBJ2-7 | TRBV7-9 | CASSRTDRDHEQYF | TGTGCCAGCAGCCGAACGGACAGGGACCACGAGCAGTACTTC
once | NA | TRBJ1-5 | TRBV18 | CASSSGQSNQPQHF | TGTGCCAGCTCATCCGGACAGAGCAATCAGCCCCAGCATTTT
NA | NA | TRBJ1-5 | TRBV29-1 | CSVRTENQPQHF | TGCAGCGTGAGGACGGAAAATCAGCCCCAGCATTTT
NA | TRBD1 | TRBJ2-7 | TRBV20-1 | CSARVPGTGSYEQYF | TGCAGTGCTAGAGTTCCCGGGACAGGCTCCTACGAGCAGTACTTC
NA | NA | TRBJ2-7 | TRBV6-5 | CATHQGRGYEQYF | TGTGCCACCCACCAGGGTCGGGGCTACGAGCAGTACTTC
NA | TRBD2 | TRBJ2-4 | TRBV29-1 | CSVASGGENIQYF | TGCAGCGTTGCATCGGGGGGAGAAAACATTCAGTACTTC
NA | NA | TRBJ1-2 | TRBV7-9 | CASSWVQGDYGYTF | TGTGCCAGCAGCTGGGTCCAGGGTGATTATGGCTACACCTTC
NA | NA | TRBJ2-1 | TRBV2 | CASTLNGRDGEQFF | TGTGCCAGCACCCTGAACGGCAGGGACGGTGAGCAGTTCTTC
NA | NA | TRBJ2-6 | TRBV27 | CASSFTGANVLTF | TGTGCCAGCAGTTTCACCGGGGCCAACGTCCTGACTTTC
NA | NA | TRBJ2-2 | TRBV7-6 | CASSSGRNTGELFF | TGTGCCAGCAGCTCGGGACGTAACACCGGGGAGCTGTTTTTT
NA | NA | TRBJ2-3 | TRBV29-1 | CSVEELSTDTQYF | TGCAGCGTTGAAGAACTGAGCACAGATACGCAGTATTTT
NA | NA | TRBJ2-1 | TRBV24-1 | CATSDLQINEQFF | TGTGCCACCAGTGATTTGCAAATCAATGAGCAGTTCTTC